The 20 T cell receptor beta chains presented below share a single source sample, sequenced in a study of cytomegalovirus exposure and HLA in healthy donors. 60 Vbeta and 13 Jbeta primers were used in PCR. Clones were sequenced by immunoSEQ multiplex PCR, and TCRdb holds only the in-frame ones, with some missing. The table shows roughly 120,000 clones, with roughly 80% occurring only once. Sequenced input: PBMCs. Every receptor here comes from a woman in her forties in good health and CMV-seropositive.

The V gene is TRBV11-2, the J gene TRBJ2-6; the match to TRBD1 covers 7 bases. Unmatched junction bases numbered 8, after V lost 2 bases and J lost 4 bases. The CDR3 consists of 17 residues. The germline CDR1 and CDR2 sequences are SGHAT and FQNNGV. The DNA of the CDR3 is TGTGCCAGCAGCTTACGGACTGGACAGGCCGGGGCCAACGTCCTGACTTTC. Amino acid sequence: CASSLRTGQAGANVLTF.

In the case of this clone: Distinct nucleotide sequences in the sample also encode this CDR3. V gene TRBV15 combines with J gene TRBJ2-7; tentative D call: TRBD2 (6 bases). Trimming pared 0 bases from V and 4 bases from J, leaving 7 bases between. The CDR3 consists of 13 residues. Germline V gives CDR1 LNHNV, CDR2 YYDKDF (reference sequence). CDR3 bases: TGTGCCACCAGCAGAGATCGGGGGTACGAGCAGTACTTC. Translating gives CATSRDRGYEQYF.

This chain links TRBV4-2 with TRBJ2-2; 7 nucleotides line up with TRBD1. The CDR3 contains 18 residues. V gave up 2 bases and J gave up 7 bases; unmatched junction bases: 16. Germline V gives CDR1 LGHNA, CDR2 YNFKEQ. CDR3 sequence: CASSQNPHPLDRSGELFF. Written as DNA, the CDR3 is TGTGCCAGCAGCCAAAATCCCCACCCCCTGGACAGGAGCGGGGAGCTGTTTTTT.

V is TRBV4-2 and J is TRBJ2-3, with 7 bases that match TRBD2. Looked up from germline, CDR1 is LGHNA and CDR2 is YNFKEQ. Trimming took 4 bases from V and 2 from J; bases not matched to a gene: 3. The CDR3 is made up of 14 amino acids. CDR3 sequence reads: CASSRGDYTDTQYF. As DNA, the CDR3 is TGTGCCAGCAGCCGTGGGGACTACACAGATACGCAGTATTTT.

This clone was detected only a few times. The chain uses TRBV7-2 and TRBJ2-5, with 14 bases lining up with TRBD2. Germline loops: CDR1 SGHTA, CDR2 FQGNSA. The CDR3 runs to 19 residues. V lost 5 bases and J lost 2; bases outside the gene matches: 13. This CDR3 reads CASSRGLAGAKGEQETQYF. The CDR3 DNA follows: TGTGCCAGCAGCCGGGGACTAGCGGGAGCAAAGGGAGAACAAGAGACCCAGTACTTC.

This clone has only a few counts. J is TRBJ2-7 and V is TRBV4-3; TRBD2 agrees at 11 bases. The CDR3 sequence is 16 residues long. CDR1 and CDR2 (germline): LGHNA, YSLEER. V trimming: 0 bases; J trimming: 3 bases; junction bases outside the gene matches: 4. CDR3 nucleotides: TGCGCCAGCAGCCAAGATACTAGCGGGGGTTACTACGAGCAGTACTTC. It yields the protein CASSQDTSGGYYEQYF.

This clone was detected a few times. J is TRBJ1-6 and V is TRBV5-6, with D possibly matching TRBD1 (5 bases). V lost 3 bases and J lost 5, with 12 bases in between. The CDR3 has 15 residues. Germline CDR1 reads SGHDT; CDR2 reads YYEEEE. CDR3 sequence: CASSSRQNDNSPLHF. For the CDR3, the DNA is TGTGCCAGCAGCTCCCGACAGAATGATAATTCACCCCTCCACTTT.

This rearrangement joins TRBV5-1 to TRBJ2-5; a weak D match, TRBD1 (5 bases). V was cut by 2 bases and J by 1 base, with 9 bases left in between. The CDR3 runs to 14 residues. Germline V lookup: CDR1 SGHRS, CDR2 YFSETQ. This chain's CDR3 is CASSFTTAQETQYF. The CDR3 region has the DNA TGCGCCAGCAGCTTTACGACAGCCCAAGAGACCCAGTACTTC.

The V gene is TRBV2, the J gene TRBJ2-5, with D possibly being TRBD2 (6 bases). CDR3 length: 14 amino acids. V lost 4 bases to trimming and J lost 4 bases, with 13 bases between them. Per the germline V gene, CDR1 is SNHLY and CDR2 is FYNNEI. In DNA form, the CDR3 reads TGTGCCAGCAGTGTCAGGCCCGGGGGAGAGACCCAGTACTTC. Translation gives CASSVRPGGETQYF.

The J gene is TRBJ1-6, the V gene TRBV30; the D is unclear. Germline CDR1 is GTSNPN and CDR2 is SVGIG (reference sequence). The CDR3 has 15 amino acids. V was pared by 5 bases and J by 0 bases, with 11 bases between. The CDR3 nucleotides are TGTGCCTGGTACAAAGGGAGCTCCTATAATTCACCCCTCCACTTT. Its translation is CAWYKGSSYNSPLHF.

This clone occurred once. CDR3 loop: CASSLDPGSGGYTF. DNA of the CDR3: TGCGCCAGCAGCTTGGACCCGGGATCGGGAGGCTACACCTTC. The chain recombines TRBV5-1 with TRBJ1-2, with D unclear. V was cut by 0 bases and J by 8 bases, with 14 bases left in between. The CDR3 sequence is 14 residues long. Germline-derived CDR1 and CDR2 are SGHRS and YFSETQ.

The rearrangement uses TRBV6-1 and TRBJ1-5; possible D gene TRBD1, 6 bases. The CDR3 contains 15 residues. Germline lookup yields CDR1 MNHNS and CDR2 SASEGT. The ends were cut back, 5 bases at V and 4 bases at J, with 15 bases in the middle. The CDR3 region has the DNA TGTGCCAGCAGTTGGTCAGGGGAAGGAAATCAGCCCCAGCATTTT. This codes for CASSWSGEGNQPQHF.

The chain links TRBV19 to TRBJ1-5, with D perhaps TRBD1 (5 bases). Trimming took off 4 bases at V and 1 base at J, with 11 bases between the two ends. Germline V gene lookup returns CDR1 LNHDA and CDR2 SQIVND (reference sequence). The CDR3 is 15 residues long. CDR3 coding DNA: TGTGCCAGTAGTACCCGGACAACCAGCAATCAGCCCCAGCATTTT. Its translation: CASSTRTTSNQPQHF.

The rearrangement links TRBV27 to TRBJ2-5, with D hard to call. CDR1 is MNHEY and CDR2 is SMNVEV in the germline V gene (reference sequence). This CDR3 has 12 residues. V lost 5 bases to trimming and J lost 7 bases, with 11 bases between them. The CDR3 DNA reads TGTGCCAGCAGTCCGCTCTCAGGGACCCAGTACTTC. Translation gives CASSPLSGTQYF.

V usage is TRBV7-3 and J usage is TRBJ2-1; 12 positions match TRBD2. The V gene end was trimmed by 5 bases and the J gene end by 13 bases; junction bases not matched to a gene: 12. CDR1 is SGHTA and CDR2 is FQGTGA in the germline V gene. The CDR3 loop spans 15 amino acids. CDR3 in amino acids: CASSPLAGGLMPQFF. The CDR3 DNA follows: TGTGCCAGCAGCCCACTAGCGGGAGGATTAATGCCCCAGTTCTTC.

This chain uses TRBV4-1 with TRBJ1-5; the D gene is possibly TRBD1 (5 bases). V dropped 3 bases and J dropped 5 bases, with 17 bases sitting between them. Germline-derived CDR1 and CDR2 are MGHRA and YSYEKL. This CDR3 contains 16 residues. The CDR3 coding sequence is TGCGCCAGCAGCCACCTCGAGAAAGGGGAATATCAGCCCCAGCATTTT. It translates to CASSHLEKGEYQPQHF.

The CDR3 loop is CATTAAGDGGETQYF. CDR3 in DNA: TGTGCCACCACCGCAGCGGGGGACGGCGGAGAGACCCAGTACTTC. The J gene is TRBJ2-5, the V gene TRBV7-2, with 8 bases that match TRBD2. Germline lookup yields CDR1 SGHTA and CDR2 FQGNSA. The CDR3 spans 15 residues. The junction had 14 bases not matched to a gene; V was cut back by 10 bases and J by 4 bases.

This chain's CDR3 is CASSGHRGRDEKLFF. The CDR3, as DNA: TGTGCCAGTAGCGGTCACAGGGGTAGGGATGAAAAACTGTTTTTT. The rearrangement joins TRBV19 to TRBJ1-4; TRBD1 matches at 7 bases. J lost 6 bases, V lost 6 bases, and 10 bases had no gene match. This CDR3 contains 15 residues. The germline CDR1 and CDR2 sequences are LNHDA and SQIVND (reference sequence).

This clone showed up just a few times. CDR3 nucleotides: TGTGCCAGTAGTGTCGGCGAGGGGGGGGGAGCTTTCTTT. Encoded protein: CASSVGEGGGAFF. V is TRBV19 and J is TRBJ1-1; perhaps TRBD1 as D (6 bases). V lost 5 bases to trimming and J lost 10 bases, with 17 bases between them. The length of the CDR3 is 13 residues. Germline V CDR1 and CDR2: LNHDA, SQIVND (reference sequence).

The genes are TRBV5-1 and TRBJ2-1; 11 nucleotides line up with TRBD2. The length of the CDR3 is 15 residues. V lost 0 bases and J lost 4; bases outside the gene matches: 0. CDR1 is SGHRS, CDR2 YFSETQ, per germline. The CDR3 region is CASSLGLAGYNEQFF. In DNA, the CDR3 is TGCGCCAGCAGCTTGGGACTAGCGGGGTACAATGAGCAGTTCTTC.